The following is a TCR beta chain sequence with its context. The target antigen is unknown. The data originate from a study of T cell responses to AZD1222 COVID-19 vaccine. The CDR3 loop spans 14 amino acids. The trim removed 6 bases at V and 3 bases at J, leaving 7 bases unmatched. Germline V gene data show CDR1 as MNHEY and CDR2 as SVGAGI. Sequenced by immunoSEQ multiplex PCR; TCRdb stores in-frame clones only, minus some. The sample has approximately 85,000 clones; roughly nine tenths are singletons. General observations from the study: Along spike, vaccine-associated CD4 TCRs were found throughout, with dominance at 160-218 and 743-854.

The material sequenced was peripheral blood, taken on day 0 of AZD1222 vaccination. The gene calls are TRBV6-5 and TRBJ1-2, with TRBD1 matching over 7 bases. The receptor was isolated from an adult in good health. CDR3 amino acids: CASSRTQGYYGYTF. In nucleotides, the CDR3 is TGTGCCAGCAGCAGGACACAGGGGTACTATGGCTACACCTTC.